These 28 T cell receptor beta chains were sequenced from one sample in a study of T cells in Graves' hyperthyroidism and ophthalmopathy. TCR beta CDR3 regions were amplified from RNA. The HTBI set primed first-round TCR CDR3 RT-PCR. MiXCR was run by TCRdb on the multiplex PCR reads, yielding one entry per CDR3 protein. The data contain over 350,000 distinct CDR3 sequences, 14% to 15% of them singletons. Sequenced input: blood. The receptors here all came from a man aged 18-30 years with Graves' ophthalmopathy.

The chain combines TRBV27 with TRBJ1-3; no definite D call. The CDR3 is made up of 15 amino acids. CDR1 is MNHEY and CDR2 is SMNVEV in the germline V gene (reference sequence). V was clipped by 5 bases and J by 0 bases, with 11 bases between them. This CDR3 is CASSPRASSGNTIYF. The CDR3 DNA is TGTGCCAGCAGTCCGAGGGCCAGCTCTGGAAACACCATATATTTT.

There are many counts of this clonotype. This sequence joins TRBV29-1 and TRBJ2-5; 11 bases are shared with TRBD1. Trimming cost V 4 bases and J 5 bases; bases outside gene matches: 6. Germline V gives CDR1 SQVTM, CDR2 ANQGSEA. The CDR3 covers 14 residues. The CDR3 reads CSVGGQGAPETQYF. CDR3 DNA sequence: TGCAGCGTTGGCGGACAGGGGGCGCCGGAGACCCAGTACTTC. Drawing the rest from reference TRBV29-1 and TRBJ2-5, the complete variable domain is SAVISQKPSRDICQRGTSLTIQCQVDSQVTMMFWYRQQPGQSLTLIATANQGSEATYESGFVIDKFPISRPNLTFSTLTVSNMSPEDSSIYLCSVGGQGAPETQYFGPGTRLLVL.

This clonotype was found many times. The CDR3 loop is CATSLEGASNTGELFF. DNA for the CDR3: TGTGCCACCAGTCTAGAGGGGGCTTCGAACACCGGGGAGCTGTTTTTT. This chain links TRBV24-1 with TRBJ2-2, with 7 nucleotides matching TRBD1. V lost 6 bases, J lost 0 bases, and 6 bases stayed unmatched. This CDR3 is 16 amino acids long. Germline CDR1 reads KGHDR; CDR2 reads SFDVKD.

This clonotype was found many times. V gene TRBV2 combines with J gene TRBJ1-2; D gene unclear. The germline V gene encodes CDR1 SNHLY and CDR2 FYNNEI. The CDR3 length is 12 residues. V gave up 2 bases and J gave up 3 bases, with 4 bases separating them. The CDR3 is CASSEQDYGYTF. Here the CDR3 DNA reads TGTGCCAGCAGTGAACAGGACTATGGCTACACCTTC.

This clonotype was recorded many times. This chain connects TRBV6-1 to TRBJ2-5, with TRBD2 matching over 9 bases. There are 17 residues in the CDR3. CDR1 and CDR2 from the germline V gene are MNHNS and SASEGT. The junction had 12 bases not matched to a gene; V was cut back by 1 base and J by 6 bases. The CDR3 coding sequence is TGTGCCAGCAGTGAAGGGGCCGGCGGGAGGGCCTTCCAGACCCAGTACTTC. Protein sequence: CASSEGAGGRAFQTQYF.

In this sample, this clonotype turned up many times. V gene TRBV11-3 combines with J gene TRBJ2-5, with unresolved D. Trimming took 6 bases from V and 2 from J, leaving 13 bases between them. CDR3 size: 14 residues. CDR1 and CDR2 (germline): SGHNT, YENEEA. Written as DNA, the CDR3 is TGTGCCAGCAGGCTTAGTTCAGGTCAAGAGACCCAGTACTTC. Amino acids: CASRLSSGQETQYF.

This clonotype was picked up many times. V is TRBV7-8 and J is TRBJ2-1, with 9 bases fitting TRBD2. This CDR3 comprises 14 residues. Germline V gene sequence: CDR1 SGHVS, CDR2 FQNEAQ. V was pared by 5 bases and J by 8 bases, with 7 bases of the junction left unmatched. CDR3 loop: CASSRGGLAYEQFF. The CDR3 DNA sequence: TGTGCCAGCAGCAGGGGGGGACTAGCCTATGAGCAGTTCTTC.

The table lists this clonotype with many counts. The CDR3 loop is CASSETGAGNQPQHF. Written as DNA, the CDR3 is TGTGCCAGCAGCGAGACAGGGGCAGGCAATCAGCCCCAGCATTTT. The V and J genes are TRBV7-9 and TRBJ1-5, with 8 nucleotides matching TRBD1. Trimming cost V 5 bases and J 2 bases; bases outside gene matches: 5. This CDR3 is built from 15 residues. Germline V CDR1 and CDR2: SEHNR, FQNEAQ (reference sequence). Drawing the rest from reference TRBV7-9 and TRBJ1-5, the complete variable domain is DTGVSQNPRHKITKRGQNVTFRCDPISEHNRLYWYRQTLGQGPEFLTYFQNEAQLEKSRLLSDRFSAERPKGSFSTLEIQRTEQGDSAMYLCASSETGAGNQPQHFGDGTRLSIL.

This clonotype turned up a few times. The rearrangement joins TRBV9 to TRBJ2-3; the match to TRBD2 covers 8 bases. The CDR3 covers 15 residues. Germline loops: CDR1 SGDLS, CDR2 YYNGEE. The junction had 5 bases not matched to a gene; V was cut back by 3 bases and J by 2 bases. CDR3 sequence: CASSDQRGLTDTQYF. Written as DNA, the CDR3 is TGTGCCAGCAGCGATCAGCGGGGGCTCACAGATACGCAGTATTTT.

This clonotype was seen many times. The rearrangement links TRBV6-1 to TRBJ1-1; D perhaps matches TRBD1 (5 bases). Germline CDR1 is MNHNS and CDR2 is SASEGT. The CDR3 sequence is 14 residues long. V was clipped by 8 bases and J by 4 bases, with 17 bases between them. The CDR3 sequence: CASLKPGLVTEAFF. The CDR3 DNA follows: TGTGCCAGCCTGAAGCCAGGGTTGGTCACTGAAGCTTTCTTT.

The rearrangement links TRBV29-1 to TRBJ2-7; D is perhaps TRBD1 (5 bases). Between the trimmed V and J ends, which lost 6 bases and 0 bases, there was a span of 15 bases. The CDR3 consists of 14 residues. The germline V gene encodes CDR1 SQVTM and CDR2 ANQGSEA. CDR3 sequence: CSVPWGSTSYEQYF. CDR3 sequence (DNA): TGCAGCGTCCCCTGGGGCTCCACCTCCTACGAGCAGTACTTC.

At least ten counts were recorded for this clonotype. J is TRBJ2-3 and V is TRBV5-1, with 12 bases matching TRBD2. Trimming at V came to 2 bases and at J to 5 bases, leaving 6 bases not matched to a gene. Looked up from germline, CDR1 is SGHRS and CDR2 is YFSETQ. The CDR3 is 16 residues long. DNA for the CDR3: TGCGCCAGCAGCTTATGGACTAGCGGGACCTTAGATACGCAGTATTTT. It codes for CASSLWTSGTLDTQYF.

The J gene is TRBJ2-7, the V gene TRBV7-6, with 9 bases aligning to TRBD1. The V and J ends lost 6 bases and 4 bases, in that order; junction bases with no gene match: 4. The CDR3 loop spans 13 amino acids. CDR1 and CDR2 (germline): SGHVS, FNYEAQ. The CDR3 DNA reads as TGTGCCAGCAGGGGGACAGGGTTGTACGAGCAGTACTTC. It encodes CASRGTGLYEQYF.

The genes are TRBV4-1 and TRBJ2-4, with 8 bases identical to TRBD2. Germline trimming cut 3 bases from V and 3 bases from J; bases unmatched to any gene: 4. Looked up from germline, CDR1 is MGHRA and CDR2 is YSYEKL. CDR3 length equals 15 residues. CDR3 in amino acids: CASSQPGGIKNIQYF. Here the CDR3 DNA reads TGCGCCAGCAGCCAGCCGGGGGGGATCAAAAACATTCAGTACTTC.

This clonotype has more than one count but fewer than ten. The rearrangement uses TRBV20-1 and TRBJ1-5; D not certain. Germline CDR1 and CDR2: DFQATT and SNEGSKA (reference sequence). The length of the CDR3 is 13 residues. Trimming shortened V by 3 bases and J by 0 bases, and 6 bases separated the two germline ends. The CDR3 region is CSASFNSNQPQHF. The CDR3 DNA follows: TGCAGTGCTAGCTTCAATAGCAATCAGCCCCAGCATTTT.

Of note for this clonotype: This may arise from a read error, as a much more abundant clone is one base away. The rearrangement uses TRBV27 and TRBJ2-1, with D unclear. This CDR3 contains 13 residues. The germline V gene has CDR1 MNHEY and CDR2 SMNVEV (reference sequence). V shed 10 bases and J shed 8 bases, with 18 bases lying between them. The CDR3 region has the DNA TGTGCCAACAGCCCGATGGTAGGCGATGAGCAGTTCTTC. Protein sequence: CANSPMVGDEQFF.

There are many counts of this clonotype. V is TRBV6-6 and J is TRBJ2-3; D gene unclear. Trimming stripped 2 bases from V and 2 bases from J, with 2 bases between. The CDR3 spans 12 residues. The germline gives CDR1 MNHNY, CDR2 SVGAGI (reference sequence). The CDR3, as DNA: TGTGCCAGCAGTTACAACACAGATACGCAGTATTTT. It yields the protein CASSYNTDTQYF.

This clonotype was counted between two and nine times. CDR3 in DNA: TGTGCCATCAGTGAGTACCTGACAGGGGGCTACGAGCAGTACTTC. This gives the protein CAISEYLTGGYEQYF. The V gene is TRBV10-3, the J gene TRBJ2-7, with 9 positions matching TRBD1. Germline V lookup: CDR1 ENHRY, CDR2 SYGVKD. This CDR3 has 15 amino acids. Trimming removed 1 base from V and 3 bases from J; junction bases left unmatched: 4.

This clonotype came up many times. V gene TRBV18 combines with J gene TRBJ1-6; TRBD1 aligns across 8 bases. The CDR3 spans 15 residues. V was pared by 3 bases and J by 9 bases, with 7 bases of the junction left unmatched. Germline CDR1 is KGHSH and CDR2 is LQKENI. Here the CDR3 reads CASSPSGQGSSPLHF. In nucleotides, the CDR3 is TGTGCCAGCTCACCCTCCGGACAGGGTAGTTCACCCCTCCACTTT.

There are many counts of this clonotype. This chain uses TRBV6-2 or TRBV6-3 with TRBJ1-2; the D gene is possibly TRBD1 (6 bases). Germline CDR1 reads MNHEY; CDR2 reads SVGEGT. Trimming removed 8 bases at V and 4 bases at J, with 11 bases between. The CDR3 is made up of 12 amino acids. CDR3 DNA: TGTGCCAGCCGGGACAAAAGCTATGGCTACACCTTC. It encodes CASRDKSYGYTF.

This clonotype was counted between two and nine times. This chain connects TRBV24-1 to TRBJ2-5; no definite D call. Germline V CDR1 and CDR2: KGHDR, SFDVKD. V was trimmed by 9 bases and J by 0 bases, leaving 4 bases between them. This CDR3 comprises 11 residues. Here the CDR3 DNA reads TGTGCCACCGGGTACCAAGAGACCCAGTACTTC. Protein: CATGYQETQYF.

This clonotype occurred a few times. The CDR3 bases are TGCAGTGCCCAGGGGATGGGAAGGTTGGGCGAGCAGTTCTTC. It specifies CSAQGMGRLGEQFF. This chain joins TRBV20-1 and TRBJ2-1, with D perhaps matching TRBD1 (6 bases). The germline V and J ends were trimmed by 6 bases and 10 bases, with 22 bases remaining between them. The CDR3 is made up of 14 amino acids. Germline V lookup: CDR1 DFQATT, CDR2 SNEGSKA (reference sequence).

This clonotype was detected ten times or more. The CDR3 region has the DNA TGTGCCAGCAGCCGAGGCCGGGACATGGGACAAGAGACCCAGTACTTC. Amino acid sequence: CASSRGRDMGQETQYF. The genes are TRBV3-1 and TRBJ2-5; tentative D call: TRBD1 (6 bases). The CDR3 length is 16 residues. Germline values: CDR1 LGHDT, CDR2 YNNKEL (reference sequence). Trimming left V 4 bases short and J 2 bases short, with 17 bases between.

This clonotype was recorded at least ten times. The chain employs TRBV20-1 and TRBJ2-7; D not certain. There are 12 residues in the CDR3. Trimming removed 3 bases at V and 4 bases at J, with 10 bases between. The V gene's germline CDR1 is DFQATT and CDR2 SNEGSKA (reference sequence). CDR3 DNA sequence: TGCAGTGCTAGCCTGACACAATACGAGCAGTACTTC. Its translation is CSASLTQYEQYF.

In the case of this clonotype: Since a much larger clone is just one base distant, this may be a read error. The genes are TRBV6-2 or TRBV6-3 and TRBJ1-2; TRBD1 is a possible D gene (5 bases). Germline-derived CDR1 and CDR2 are MNHEY and SVGEGT. The CDR3 has 13 amino acids. V lost 8 bases, J lost 9 bases, and 19 bases lay in between. The CDR3 coding sequence is TGTGCCAGCTCTCGTGACAGCTATGATAGCTACACCTTC. It yields the protein CASSRDSYDSYTF.

V is TRBV4-1 and J is TRBJ1-1, with D possibly matching TRBD1 (5 bases). CDR3 size: 14 residues. V shed 4 bases and J shed 8 bases, with 17 bases lying between them. Germline V gives CDR1 MGHRA, CDR2 YSYEKL. The CDR3 DNA sequence: TGCGCCAGCAGCCCCGGGGAGGGGAGCAAGGAAGCTTTCTTT. Translating gives CASSPGEGSKEAFF.

Concerning this clonotype itself: A much larger clonotype is one base distant, so this may be a read error. The rearrangement links TRBV12-3 or TRBV12-4 to TRBJ1-5, with D unclear. The CDR3 is made up of 14 amino acids. CDR3 nucleotide sequence: TGTGCCAACAGTCCCAGACCGCGCAGTCAGCCCCAGCATTTT. Translation gives CANSPRPRSQPQHF.

Many counts were recorded for this clonotype. The chain combines TRBV20-1 with TRBJ1-2, with 8 nucleotides matching TRBD1. The CDR3 totals 12 residues. Trimming at V came to 6 bases and at J to 6 bases, leaving 6 bases not matched to a gene. CDR1 is DFQATT and CDR2 is SNEGSKA in the germline V gene (reference sequence). The CDR3 nucleotides read TGCAGTGCGACGGACAGGGCCGATGGCTACACCTTC. Translation gives CSATDRADGYTF.